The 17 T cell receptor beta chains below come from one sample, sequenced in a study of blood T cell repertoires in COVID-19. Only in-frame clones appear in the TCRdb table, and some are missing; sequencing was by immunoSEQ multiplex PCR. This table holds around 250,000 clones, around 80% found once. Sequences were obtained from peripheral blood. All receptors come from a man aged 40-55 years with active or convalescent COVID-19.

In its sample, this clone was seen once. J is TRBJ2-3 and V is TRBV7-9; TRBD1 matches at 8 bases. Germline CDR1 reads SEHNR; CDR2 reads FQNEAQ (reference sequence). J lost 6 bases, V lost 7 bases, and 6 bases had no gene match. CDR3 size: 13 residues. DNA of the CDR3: TGTGCCAGCATCCCACAGGGGGTGGATACGCAGTATTTT. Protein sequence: CASIPQGVDTQYF.

The CDR3 is CASSQSERRGRSTDTQYF. Written as DNA, the CDR3 is TGCGCCAGCAGTCAATCGGAACGGAGAGGGCGTAGCACAGATACGCAGTATTTT. The J gene is TRBJ2-3, the V gene TRBV23-1; possibly TRBD2 for D (5 bases). TRBV23-1 falls under the ORF class, with uncertain function. This CDR3 comprises 18 residues. Trimming took off 0 bases at V and 0 bases at J, with 16 bases between the two ends.

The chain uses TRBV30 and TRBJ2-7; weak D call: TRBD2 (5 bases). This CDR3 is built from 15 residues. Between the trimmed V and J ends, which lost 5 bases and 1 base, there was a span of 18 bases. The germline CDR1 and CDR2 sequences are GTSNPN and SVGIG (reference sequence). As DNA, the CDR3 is TGTGCCTGGCACTCGGGGAGCGGTCCTTCCTACGAGCAGTACTTC. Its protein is CAWHSGSGPSYEQYF.

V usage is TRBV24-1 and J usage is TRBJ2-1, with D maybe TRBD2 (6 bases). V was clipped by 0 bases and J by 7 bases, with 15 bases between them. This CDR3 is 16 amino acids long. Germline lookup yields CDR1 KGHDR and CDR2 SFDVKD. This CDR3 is CATSDLHGPAGNEQFF. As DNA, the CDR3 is TGTGCCACCAGTGATTTGCATGGGCCGGCGGGGAATGAGCAGTTCTTC.

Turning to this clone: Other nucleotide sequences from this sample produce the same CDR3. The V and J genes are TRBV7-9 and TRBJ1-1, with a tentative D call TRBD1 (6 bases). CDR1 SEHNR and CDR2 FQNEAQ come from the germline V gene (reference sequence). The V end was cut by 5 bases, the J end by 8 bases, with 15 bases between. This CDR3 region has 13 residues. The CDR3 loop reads CASSLGVGTEAFF. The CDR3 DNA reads TGTGCCAGCAGCCTCGGGGTGGGGACAGAAGCTTTCTTT.

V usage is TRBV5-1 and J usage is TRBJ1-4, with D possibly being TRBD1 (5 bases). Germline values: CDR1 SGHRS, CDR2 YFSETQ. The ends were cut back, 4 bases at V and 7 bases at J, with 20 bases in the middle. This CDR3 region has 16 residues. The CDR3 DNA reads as TGCGCCAGCAGCCTTAACCCACCAACCGGGGGTGAAAAACTGTTTTTT. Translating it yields CASSLNPPTGGEKLFF.

In DNA form, the CDR3 reads TGTGCCAGCAGCCTCACGGACAGGGGAAATGAAAAACTGTTTTTT. Protein product: CASSLTDRGNEKLFF. The rearrangement uses TRBV28 and TRBJ1-4; 9 positions agree with TRBD1. The CDR3 totals 15 residues. Germline V lookup: CDR1 MDHEN, CDR2 SYDVKM. J gave up 5 bases and V 6 bases, and 7 bases lay outside the gene matches.

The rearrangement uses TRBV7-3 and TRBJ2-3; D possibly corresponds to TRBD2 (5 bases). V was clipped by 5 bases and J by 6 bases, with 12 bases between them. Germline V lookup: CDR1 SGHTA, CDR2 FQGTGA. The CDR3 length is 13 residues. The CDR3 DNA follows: TGTGCCAGCAGCCGGAGAGGGTGGGATACGCAGTATTTT. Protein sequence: CASSRRGWDTQYF.

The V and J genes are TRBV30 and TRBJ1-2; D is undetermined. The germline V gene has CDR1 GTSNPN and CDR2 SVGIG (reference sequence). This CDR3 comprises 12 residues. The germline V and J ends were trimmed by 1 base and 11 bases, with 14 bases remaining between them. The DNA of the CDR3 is TGTGCCTGGAGTGATGGGATAGCGGTATACACCTTC. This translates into CAWSDGIAVYTF.

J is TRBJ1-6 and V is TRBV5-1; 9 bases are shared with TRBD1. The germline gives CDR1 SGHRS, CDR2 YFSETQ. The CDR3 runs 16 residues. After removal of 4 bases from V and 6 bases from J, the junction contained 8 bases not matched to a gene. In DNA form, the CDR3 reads TGCGCCAGCAGCCCTACGCCGGGACAGGGTAATTCACCCCTCCACTTT. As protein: CASSPTPGQGNSPLHF.

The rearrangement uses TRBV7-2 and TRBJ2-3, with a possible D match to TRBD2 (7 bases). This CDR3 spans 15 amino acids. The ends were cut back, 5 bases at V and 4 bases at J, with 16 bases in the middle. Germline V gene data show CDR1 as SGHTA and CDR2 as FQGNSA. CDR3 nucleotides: TGTGCCAGCAGCCAGAGGGGGGGGGTCCCAGATACGCAGTATTTT. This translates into CASSQRGGVPDTQYF.

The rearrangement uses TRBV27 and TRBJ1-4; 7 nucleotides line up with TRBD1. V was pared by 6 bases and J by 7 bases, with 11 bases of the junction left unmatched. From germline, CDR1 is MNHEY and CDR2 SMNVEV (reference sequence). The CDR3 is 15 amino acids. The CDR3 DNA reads TGTGCCAGCAGGCCGGAGACAGGGTGGGGTGAAAAACTGTTTTTT. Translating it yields CASRPETGWGEKLFF.

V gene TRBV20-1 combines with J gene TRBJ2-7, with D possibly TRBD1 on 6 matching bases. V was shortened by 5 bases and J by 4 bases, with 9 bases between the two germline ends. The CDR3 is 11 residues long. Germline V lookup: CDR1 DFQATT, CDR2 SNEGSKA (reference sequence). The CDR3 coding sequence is TGCAGTGCTGGACAGTTATACGAGCAGTACTTC. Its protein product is CSAGQLYEQYF.

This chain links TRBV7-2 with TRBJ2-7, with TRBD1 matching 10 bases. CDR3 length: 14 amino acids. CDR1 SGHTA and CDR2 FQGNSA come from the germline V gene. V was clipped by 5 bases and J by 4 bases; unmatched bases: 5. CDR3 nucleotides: TGTGCCAGCAGCCAGGACAGGGGGTGGTACGAGCAGTACTTC. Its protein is CASSQDRGWYEQYF.

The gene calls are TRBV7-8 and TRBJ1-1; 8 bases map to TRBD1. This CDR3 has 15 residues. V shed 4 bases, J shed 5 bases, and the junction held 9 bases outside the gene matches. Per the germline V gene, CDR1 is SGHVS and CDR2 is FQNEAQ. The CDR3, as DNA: TGTGCCAGCAGCTGGTTACAGGGGGGAGGTACTGAAGCTTTCTTT. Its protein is CASSWLQGGGTEAFF.

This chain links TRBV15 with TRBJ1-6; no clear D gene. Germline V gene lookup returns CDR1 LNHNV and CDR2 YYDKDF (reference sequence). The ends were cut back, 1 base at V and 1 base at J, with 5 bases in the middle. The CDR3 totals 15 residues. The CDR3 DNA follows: TGTGCCACCAGCAGAGGCGGGTCCTATAATTCACCCCTCCACTTT. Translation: CATSRGGSYNSPLHF.

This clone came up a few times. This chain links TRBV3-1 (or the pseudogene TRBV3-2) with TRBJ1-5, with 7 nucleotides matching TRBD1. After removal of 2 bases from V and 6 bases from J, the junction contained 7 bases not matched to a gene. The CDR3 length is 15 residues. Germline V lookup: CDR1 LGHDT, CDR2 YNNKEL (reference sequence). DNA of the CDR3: TGTGCCAGCAGCCAATCCGACAGGGCCAGTCAGCCCCAGCATTTT. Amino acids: CASSQSDRASQPQHF.